This entry lists 21 T cell receptor beta chains sequenced from one sample in a study of CXCR3-negative and CXCR3-positive naive CD8 T cells. The study made its TRB cDNA libraries by 5' RACE, adding UMI labels. Using the 5' RACE reads, TCRdb records one entry per CDR3 protein without DNA. The table lists under 65,000 distinct CDR3 sequences. The material sequenced was memory CD8+ T cells from blood. The origin of the receptors is a human donor in good health. Some clones in this sample may be carry-over from other donors' samples.

V is TRBV7-9 and J is TRBJ2-7; checking the TCRdb D call of TRBD2 is not possible without DNA. This CDR3 is 14 amino acids long. From germline, CDR1 is SEHNR and CDR2 FQNEAQ (reference sequence). This chain's CDR3 is CASQTMTSGGEQYF.

This chain uses TRBV28 with TRBJ2-5; TCRdb designates TRBD1, a call that cannot be tested without DNA. Per the germline V gene, CDR1 is MDHEN and CDR2 is SYDVKM. The CDR3 consists of 12 residues. CDR3 region: CASEGIEETQYF.

The chain has TRBV4-2 and TRBJ2-1; no DNA is available, so the TRBD1 call from TCRdb remains unchecked. CDR3 size: 16 residues. Germline-derived CDR1 and CDR2 are LGHNA and YNFKEQ. The chain's CDR3 is CASSQGDSEVNNEQFF.

The rearrangement links TRBV6-4 to TRBJ2-3; with no DNA, the TCRdb D assignment of TRBD2 cannot be verified. CDR3 length: 16 residues. Germline V gene sequence: CDR1 MRHNA, CDR2 SNTAGT. This CDR3 is CASSPSESTSTDTQYF.

The rearrangement links TRBV28 to TRBJ2-5; there is no DNA to check the TCRdb D call of TRBD2. Germline lookup yields CDR1 MDHEN and CDR2 SYDVKM. The CDR3 loop spans 17 amino acids. This chain's CDR3 is CASSFYSELAGSGTQYF.

J is TRBJ1-2 and V is TRBV7-9; TCRdb selects TRBD1, and the lack of DNA leaves this call unchecked. The CDR3 has 13 amino acids. The germline gives CDR1 SEHNR, CDR2 FQNEAQ (reference sequence). This CDR3 reads CASSLGQMRGYTF.

The chain combines TRBV29-1 with TRBJ1-2; as DNA is missing, the TRBD1 call by TCRdb cannot be tested. The CDR3 extends over 16 amino acids. The germline gives CDR1 SQVTM, CDR2 ANQGSEA. CDR3 in amino acids: CSVEDLTGDNFYGYTF. Complete variable domain (other parts from reference TRBV29-1 and TRBJ1-2): SAVISQKPSRDICQRGTSLTIQCQVDSQVTMMFWYRQQPGQSLTLIATANQGSEATYESGFVIDKFPISRPNLTFSTLTVSNMSPEDSSIYLCSVEDLTGDNFYGYTFGSGTRLTVV.

The rearrangement uses TRBV29-1 and TRBJ2-7; with no DNA, the TCRdb D assignment of TRBD2 cannot be verified. The CDR3 consists of 11 residues. Germline lookup yields CDR1 SQVTM and CDR2 ANQGSEA. The CDR3 sequence: CSVGEGYEQYF.

The V call is TRBV29-1, the J call TRBJ2-1; TCRdb's D call, TRBD1, is unchecked because there is no DNA. CDR1 and CDR2 (germline): SQVTM, ANQGSEA. The CDR3 is made up of 12 amino acids. The CDR3 loop is CSVEDSRDEQFF.

V usage is TRBV11-2 and J usage is TRBJ1-1; TCRdb calls TRBD1, which cannot be checked without DNA. Germline-derived CDR1 and CDR2 are SGHAT and FQNNGV. The CDR3 is 16 amino acids. The CDR3 reads CASSLGELTGETEAFF.

The chain employs TRBV5-6 and TRBJ2-3; the TRBD2 assignment by TCRdb is unverifiable without DNA. The CDR3 length is 17 residues. Germline CDR1 reads SGHDT; CDR2 reads YYEEEE. Here the CDR3 reads CASTLGTSGGIGDTQYF.

The V call is TRBV4-1, the J call TRBJ2-5; TCRdb's D gene call, TRBD2, goes unchecked for lack of DNA. This CDR3 contains 16 residues. CDR1 MGHRA and CDR2 YSYEKL come from the germline V gene. CDR3 protein: CASRPSGGVNEETQYF.

The V call is TRBV19, the J call TRBJ1-1; TCRdb selects TRBD1, and the lack of DNA leaves this call unchecked. The CDR3 covers 14 residues. The V gene's germline CDR1 is LNHDA and CDR2 SQIVND (reference sequence). The CDR3 here is CASSIGPGNTEAFF.

The chain joins TRBV3-1 to TRBJ2-1. Germline assignment: CDR1 LGHDT and CDR2 YNNKEL (reference sequence). This CDR3 region has 11 residues. The chain's CDR3 is CASSQANEQFF.

The chain couples TRBV29-1 to TRBJ2-1; no DNA is available, so the TRBD2 call from TCRdb remains unchecked. Germline values: CDR1 SQVTM, CDR2 ANQGSEA. The CDR3 is made up of 19 amino acids. The CDR3 here is CSVEPATDFIRRGYNEQFF.

The chain recombines TRBV11-2 with TRBJ2-7. Germline V gene data show CDR1 as SGHAT and CDR2 as FQNNGV. This CDR3 is built from 16 residues. Here the CDR3 reads CASSFMLAGSSYEQYF. The variable domain in full, completed from reference TRBV11-2 and TRBJ2-7, reads EAGVAQSPRYKIIEKRQSVAFWCNPISGHATLYWYQQILGQGPKLLIQFQNNGVVDDSQLPKDRFSAERLKGVDSTLKIQPAKLEDSAVYLCASSFMLAGSSYEQYFGPGTRLTVT.

The rearrangement uses TRBV28 and TRBJ2-2. CDR1 and CDR2 from the germline V gene are MDHEN and SYDVKM. The CDR3 length is 15 residues. CDR3: CASSLDLAGPGELFF.

The rearrangement joins TRBV5-5 to TRBJ1-4. Germline V gene data show CDR1 as SGHKS and CDR2 as YYEKEE (reference sequence). The CDR3 spans 15 residues. CDR3 residues: CASSRGVTTNEKLFF.

The chain combines TRBV20-1 with TRBJ2-7. The germline V gene has CDR1 DFQATT and CDR2 SNEGSKA (reference sequence). The CDR3 totals 15 residues. This CDR3 is CSARPEGGVSYEQYF.

The chain couples TRBV5-1 to TRBJ2-2. This CDR3 is built from 14 residues. CDR1 SGHRS and CDR2 YFSETQ come from the germline V gene. The CDR3 here is CASSLSGNTGELFF.

The J gene is TRBJ2-2, the V gene TRBV29-1; lacking DNA, the TRBD1 call made by TCRdb goes unchecked. The CDR3 length is 13 residues. Germline assignment: CDR1 SQVTM and CDR2 ANQGSEA. This CDR3 is CSVDGGSTGELFF.